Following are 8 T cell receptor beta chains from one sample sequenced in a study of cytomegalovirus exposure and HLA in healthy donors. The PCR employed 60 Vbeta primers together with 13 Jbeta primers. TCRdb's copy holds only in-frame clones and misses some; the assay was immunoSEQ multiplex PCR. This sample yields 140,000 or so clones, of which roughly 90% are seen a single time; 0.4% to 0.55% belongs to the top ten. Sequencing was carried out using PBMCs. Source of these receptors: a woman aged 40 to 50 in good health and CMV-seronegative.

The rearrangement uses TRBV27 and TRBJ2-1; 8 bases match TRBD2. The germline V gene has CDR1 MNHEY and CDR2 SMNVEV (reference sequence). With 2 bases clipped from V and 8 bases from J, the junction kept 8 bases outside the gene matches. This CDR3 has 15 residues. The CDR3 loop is CASSLTPGLGDEQFF. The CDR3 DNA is TGTGCCAGCAGTTTAACTCCGGGACTAGGGGATGAGCAGTTCTTC.

CDR3 nucleotides: TGCAGTGCTTACTCGACCTACGAGCAGTACTTC. Translating it yields CSAYSTYEQYF. This chain links TRBV20-1 with TRBJ2-7; D is unclear. Per germline, CDR1 DFQATT and CDR2 SNEGSKA (reference sequence). The CDR3 runs 11 residues. Trimming left V 5 bases short and J 2 bases short, with 7 bases between.

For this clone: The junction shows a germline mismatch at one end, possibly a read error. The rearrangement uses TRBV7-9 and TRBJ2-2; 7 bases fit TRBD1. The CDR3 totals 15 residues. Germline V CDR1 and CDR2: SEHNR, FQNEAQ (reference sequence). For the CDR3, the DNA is TGTTCCAGCAGCTTCCGGGACAGTAACACCGGGGAGCTGTTTTTT. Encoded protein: CSSSFRDSNTGELFF.

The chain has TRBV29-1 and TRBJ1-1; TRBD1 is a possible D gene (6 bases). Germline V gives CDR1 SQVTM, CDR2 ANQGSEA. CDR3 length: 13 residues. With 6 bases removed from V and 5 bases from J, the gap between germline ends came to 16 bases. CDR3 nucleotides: TGCAGCGTCAACAGGGCAGCGCGAACTGAAGCTTTCTTT. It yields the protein CSVNRAARTEAFF.

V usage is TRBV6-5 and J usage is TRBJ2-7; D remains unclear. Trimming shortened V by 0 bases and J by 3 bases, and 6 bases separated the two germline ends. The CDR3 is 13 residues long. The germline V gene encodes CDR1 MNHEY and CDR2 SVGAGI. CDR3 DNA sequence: TGTGCCAGCAGTTACTCTTCCCTCTACGAGCAGTACTTC. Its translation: CASSYSSLYEQYF.

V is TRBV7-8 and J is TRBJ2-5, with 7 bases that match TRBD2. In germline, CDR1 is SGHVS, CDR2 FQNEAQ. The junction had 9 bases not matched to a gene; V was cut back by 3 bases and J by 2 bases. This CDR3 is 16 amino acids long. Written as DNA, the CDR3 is TGTGCCAGCAGCTTCTCCTTTCTAGCGGCTCAAGAGACCCAGTACTTC. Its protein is CASSFSFLAAQETQYF.

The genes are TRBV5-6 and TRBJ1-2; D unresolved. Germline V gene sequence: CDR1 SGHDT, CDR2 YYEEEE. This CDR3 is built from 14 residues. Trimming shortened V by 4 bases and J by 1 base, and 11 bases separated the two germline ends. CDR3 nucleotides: TGTGCCAGCAGCGAAGGAAGGAGTAACTATGGCTACACCTTC. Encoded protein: CASSEGRSNYGYTF.

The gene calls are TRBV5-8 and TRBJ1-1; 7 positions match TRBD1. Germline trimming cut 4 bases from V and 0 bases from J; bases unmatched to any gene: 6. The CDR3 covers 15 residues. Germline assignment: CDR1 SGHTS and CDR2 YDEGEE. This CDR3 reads CASSLGGQLNTEAFF. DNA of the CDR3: TGTGCCAGCAGCCTCGGGGGACAGCTGAACACTGAAGCTTTCTTT.